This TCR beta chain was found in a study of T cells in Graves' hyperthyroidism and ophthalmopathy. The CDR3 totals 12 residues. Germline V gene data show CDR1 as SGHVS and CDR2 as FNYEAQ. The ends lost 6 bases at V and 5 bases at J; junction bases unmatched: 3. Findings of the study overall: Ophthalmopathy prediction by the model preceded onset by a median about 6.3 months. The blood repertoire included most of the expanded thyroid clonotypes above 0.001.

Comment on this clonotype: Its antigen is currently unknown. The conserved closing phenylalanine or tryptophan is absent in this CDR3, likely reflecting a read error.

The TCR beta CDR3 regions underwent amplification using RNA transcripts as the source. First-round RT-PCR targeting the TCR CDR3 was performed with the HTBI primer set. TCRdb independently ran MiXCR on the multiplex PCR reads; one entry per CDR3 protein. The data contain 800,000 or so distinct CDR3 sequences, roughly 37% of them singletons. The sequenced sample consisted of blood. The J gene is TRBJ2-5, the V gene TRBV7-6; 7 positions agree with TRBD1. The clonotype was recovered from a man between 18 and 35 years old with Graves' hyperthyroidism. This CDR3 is CASSPRGETQYL. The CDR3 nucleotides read TGTGCCAGCAGTCCCAGGGGGGAGACCCAGTACCTC.